A selection of T cell receptor beta chains follows, all from one sample in a study of OX40 agonist ivuxolimab in advanced cancers. TCRdb's copy holds only in-frame clones and misses some; the assay was immunoSEQ multiplex PCR. Of 43,000 or so clones in the sample, more than 70% were seen once. The sequences come from CD4+ or CD8+ T cells sorted from blood, collected in a trial of the OX40 agonist ivuxolimab. The receptors stem from an adult with an advanced solid tumor such as melanoma, head and neck, liver or kidney cancer. CDR3s include the opening cysteine and the closing phenylalanine or tryptophan. A D gene is named only where the DNA matches it firmly. Only part of the rows carry a size: once, few, many, or a class if the clone is expanded.

J,size,V,D,CDR3,DNA
TRBJ1-1,.,TRBV7-8,.,CASSLDKNTEAFF,TGTGCCAGCAGCCTGGACAAGAACACTGAAGCTTTCTTT
TRBJ1-2,.,TRBV7-6,.,CASSLVQGQGYTF,TGTGCCAGCAGCTTAGTTCAGGGTCAAGGCTACACCTTC
TRBJ2-7,.,TRBV27,.,CASSSPNHYEQYF,TGTGCCAGCAGTTCACCAAATCACTACGAGCAGTACTTC
TRBJ2-1,.,TRBV7-9,.,CASSLGVHLNNEQFF,TGTGCCAGCAGCTTAGGGGTACACCTTAACAATGAGCAGTTCTTC
TRBJ2-3,.,TRBV11-2,.,CASSESPVLTDTQYF,TGTGCCAGCAGCGAATCCCCCGTCCTCACAGATACGCAGTATTTT
TRBJ2-6,.,TRBV7-2,.,CASSFGLSFGANVLTF,TGTGCCAGCAGCTTCGGTTTGAGTTTTGGGGCCAACGTCCTGACTTTC
TRBJ2-4,.,TRBV11-2,TRBD2,CASSRSGTSGTLAKNIQYF,TGTGCCAGCAGCCGATCCGGGACTAGCGGAACTTTAGCCAAAAACATTCAGTACTTC
TRBJ1-1,.,TRBV19,.,CATSRGRNTEAFF,TGTGCCACCTCGAGGGGCAGGAACACTGAAGCTTTCTTT
TRBJ1-2,.,TRBV9,.,CASSASPSLYGYTF,TGTGCCAGCAGCGCGTCGCCTAGTCTCTATGGCTACACCTTC
TRBJ1-4,.,TRBV9,.,CASSVDRPTREKLFF,TGTGCCAGCAGCGTAGACAGACCTACGAGAGAAAAACTGTTTTTT
TRBJ2-1,.,TRBV7-9,TRBD2,CASVLAGNNEQFF,TGTGCCAGCGTCCTAGCGGGAAACAATGAGCAGTTCTTC
TRBJ2-7,.,TRBV7-9,TRBD1,CASSPRTGVYEQYF,TGTGCCAGCAGCCCCCGGACAGGGGTCTACGAGCAGTACTTC
TRBJ2-7,.,TRBV11-2,TRBD2,CASSLGGREYEQYF,TGTGCCAGCAGCTTGGGAGGGAGAGAATACGAGCAGTACTTC
TRBJ1-5,.,TRBV6-6,TRBD1,CASNDRVRSDQPQHF,TGTGCCAGCAACGACAGGGTGAGGAGTGATCAGCCCCAGCATTTT
TRBJ2-6,.,TRBV28,.,CASSLEGANVLTF,TGTGCCAGCAGTTTAGAGGGGGCCAACGTCCTGACTTTC
TRBJ2-1,.,TRBV7-2,TRBD1,CASSFADRARKFF,TGTGCCAGCAGCTTTGCGGACAGGGCTCGAAAGTTCTTC
TRBJ1-1,.,TRBV30,.,CAWNRGHNGLFAEAFF,TGTGCCTGGAACCGGGGTCATAACGGTTTATTCGCTGAAGCTTTCTTT
TRBJ2-5,.,TRBV4-1,.,CASSQEGIGPWYF,TGCGCCAGCAGCCAAGAAGGGATCGGGCCCTGGTACTTC
TRBJ2-7,few,TRBV28,TRBD1,CASSLPYPGQGDYEQYF,TGTGCCAGCAGTTTACCCTATCCGGGACAGGGGGACTACGAGCAGTACTTC
TRBJ2-5,.,TRBV7-3,.,CASSSGGPETQYF,TGTGCCAGCAGCTCAGGCGGGCCGGAGACCCAGTACTTC
TRBJ2-1,.,TRBV6-1,TRBD2,CASRTSGSYEQFF,TGTGCCAGCAGGACTAGCGGGAGTTATGAGCAGTTCTTC
TRBJ2-1,.,TRBV7-3,.,CASSLMGISYNEQFF,TGTGCCAGCAGCTTAATGGGGATCTCCTACAATGAGCAGTTCTTC
TRBJ2-7,medium-sized,TRBV11-2,.,CASSLGLNYEQYF,TGTGCCAGCAGCTTGGGACTCAACTACGAGCAGTACTTC
TRBJ2-7,.,TRBV29-1,.,CSVETAYEQYF,TGCAGCGTTGAGACAGCCTACGAGCAGTACTTC
TRBJ1-5,.,TRBV7-8,TRBD1,CASSLGIQGTHQPQHF,TGTGCCAGCAGCTTAGGAATACAGGGGACCCATCAGCCCCAGCATTTT
TRBJ2-1,.,TRBV9,TRBD2,CASSPISGVYNEQFF,TGTGCCAGCAGCCCTATTAGCGGGGTATACAATGAGCAGTTCTTC
TRBJ2-7,.,TRBV19,.,CASSIGVRGPYEQYF,TGTGCCAGTAGTATAGGAGTCCGGGGCCCCTACGAGCAGTACTTC
TRBJ1-5,.,TRBV10-2,.,CASSIQGTLYQPQHF,TGCGCCAGCAGTATACAGGGTACCCTTTATCAGCCCCAGCATTTT
TRBJ2-7,.,TRBV7-2,.,CASSLRAYEQYF,TGTGCCAGCAGCTTAAGGGCCTACGAGCAGTACTTC
TRBJ2-4,few,TRBV19,.,CASSTNLLAKNIQYF,TGTGCCAGTAGCACTAATCTGCTAGCCAAAAACATTCAGTACTTC
TRBJ1-2,.,TRBV10-3,.,CAISEGRGYGYTF,TGTGCCATCAGTGAGGGAAGGGGATATGGCTACACCTTC
TRBJ2-7,once,TRBV10-1,TRBD2,CASSEREGREQYF,TGCGCCAGCAGTGAACGGGAGGGCCGCGAGCAGTACTTC
TRBJ2-7,.,TRBV5-1,.,CASRNRTSPYEQYF,TGCGCCAGCAGAAACCGGACGAGTCCATACGAGCAGTACTTC
TRBJ1-2,medium-sized,TRBV28,.,CASNAGLVDYTF,TGTGCCAGCAACGCAGGGTTGGTTGACTACACCTTC
TRBJ2-6,once,TRBV19,.,CASSPSSGANVLTF,TGTGCCAGTAGTCCCTCCTCTGGGGCCAACGTCCTGACTTTC
TRBJ2-7,.,TRBV5-1,TRBD2,CASSLASGSFYEQYF,TGCGCCAGCAGCTTGGCTAGCGGGAGTTTTTACGAGCAGTACTTC
TRBJ2-7,once,TRBV30,.,CARAPPGSNEQYF,TGTGCCCGAGCCCCCCCCGGGAGCAACGAGCAGTACTTC
TRBJ2-5,.,TRBV18,.,CASSPPQETQYF,TGTGCCAGCTCACCACCACAAGAGACCCAGTACTTC
TRBJ2-3,.,TRBV4-2,TRBD1,CASSQEGGQGVGTQYF,TGTGCCAGCAGCCAAGAAGGGGGACAGGGGGTCGGTACGCAGTATTTT
TRBJ2-5,.,TRBV28,TRBD1,CASSDPRTGGGIVQETQYF,TGTGCCAGCAGTGACCCTCGGACAGGGGGCGGCATAGTCCAAGAGACCCAGTACTTC
TRBJ2-5,.,TRBV2,TRBD1,CASSDLGTGPQETQYF,TGTGCCAGCAGTGACCTCGGGACAGGTCCCCAAGAGACCCAGTACTTC
TRBJ2-5,.,TRBV7-9,.,CASSEDRFRETQYF,TGTGCCAGCAGCGAAGACAGGTTCCGAGAGACCCAGTACTTC